The rows below give T cell receptor beta chains drawn from one sample of a study of beta chain features in type 1 diabetes. The repertoire was sequenced with immunoSEQ multiplex PCR; TCRdb's copy has only in-frame clones and lacks some. This table holds approximately 330,000 clones, around 10% found once. The material sequenced was naive CD4+ T cells from blood. These receptors all stem from a woman aged 30 to 39 in good health. Each CDR3 is given with its conserved first and last residue. The D gene is left open where the match is weak. Expanded clones are given a class, and other clones once, few, many or no size at all.

v_gene: TRBV7-8; d_gene: .; j_gene: TRBJ1-2; abundance: .; CDR3nt: TGTGCCAGCAGCCCCAGGGGCTATGGCTACACCTTC; CDR3aa: CASSPRGYGYTF
v_gene: TRBV27; d_gene: .; j_gene: TRBJ2-6; abundance: few; CDR3nt: TGTGCCAGCAGTTTATTGGCCGGGGCCAACGTCCTGACTTTC; CDR3aa: CASSLLAGANVLTF
v_gene: TRBV28; d_gene: .; j_gene: TRBJ2-1; abundance: .; CDR3nt: TGTGCCAGCACCGGGGATACTGAGCAGTTCTTC; CDR3aa: CASTGDTEQFF
v_gene: TRBV7-3; d_gene: TRBD1; j_gene: TRBJ2-5; abundance: .; CDR3nt: TGTGCCAGCAGCTTAAGACAGGGGGCAGAGACCCAGTACTTC; CDR3aa: CASSLRQGAETQYF
v_gene: TRBV15; d_gene: .; j_gene: TRBJ2-7; abundance: few; CDR3nt: TGTGCCACCAGCAGAGGTACGTGGTCTAGCTCTTCCTACGAGCAGTACTTC; CDR3aa: CATSRGTWSSSSYEQYF
v_gene: TRBV14; d_gene: .; j_gene: TRBJ2-1; abundance: few; CDR3nt: TGTGCCAGCAGCCCCCCGGGACTTAGCCGCAATGAGCAGTTCTTC; CDR3aa: CASSPPGLSRNEQFF
v_gene: TRBV28; d_gene: TRBD1; j_gene: TRBJ2-2; abundance: .; CDR3nt: TGTGCCAGCAGTACCGGGACAGGGGTCTCCGGGGAGCTGTTTTTT; CDR3aa: CASSTGTGVSGELFF
v_gene: TRBV5-1; d_gene: TRBD2; j_gene: TRBJ2-2; abundance: few; CDR3nt: TGCGCCAGCAGCAGAACTAGCGGCGCGAACACCGGGGAGCTGTTTTTT; CDR3aa: CASSRTSGANTGELFF
v_gene: TRBV23-1; d_gene: TRBD1; j_gene: TRBJ2-7; abundance: .; CDR3nt: TGCGCCAGCAGTCTATGCCAGTGGGACAGTGGTGAGCAGTACTTC; CDR3aa: CASSLCQWDSGEQYF
v_gene: TRBV20-1; d_gene: .; j_gene: TRBJ1-1; abundance: .; CDR3nt: TGCAGTGCGAGTGGGGGGTTTGAAGCTTTCTTT; CDR3aa: CSASGGFEAFF
v_gene: TRBV28; d_gene: .; j_gene: TRBJ2-5; abundance: once; CDR3nt: TGTGCCAGCACCCCTAGGGGCAGCGGTAGGGGGGAGACCCAGTACTTC; CDR3aa: CASTPRGSGRGETQYF
v_gene: TRBV7-2; d_gene: TRBD2; j_gene: TRBJ2-1; abundance: few; CDR3nt: TGTGCCAGCACACCGGGACTAGCGTTCAATGAGCAGTTCTTC; CDR3aa: CASTPGLAFNEQFF
v_gene: TRBV9; d_gene: .; j_gene: TRBJ1-2; abundance: .; CDR3nt: TGTGCCAGCAGCCCCACAAATAACTATGGCTACACCTTC; CDR3aa: CASSPTNNYGYTF
v_gene: TRBV5-4; d_gene: .; j_gene: TRBJ2-7; abundance: few; CDR3nt: TGTGCCAGCAGCTTGGCCGGAGCGCTGGGCTACGAGCAGTACTTC; CDR3aa: CASSLAGALGYEQYF
v_gene: TRBV13; d_gene: TRBD1; j_gene: TRBJ1-2; abundance: .; CDR3nt: TGTGCCAGCAGCGGAGGATGGACAGGGTCCCCTGATGGCTACACCTTC; CDR3aa: CASSGGWTGSPDGYTF
v_gene: TRBV14; d_gene: .; j_gene: TRBJ1-1; abundance: few; CDR3nt: TGTGCCAGCAGCCGAGGATCTCCGGGGAACACTGAAGCTTTCTTT; CDR3aa: CASSRGSPGNTEAFF
v_gene: TRBV18; d_gene: TRBD2; j_gene: TRBJ2-7; abundance: .; CDR3nt: TGTGCCAGCTCACAACAAGCGGGACTGGTCTACGAGCAGTACTTC; CDR3aa: CASSQQAGLVYEQYF
v_gene: TRBV7-3; d_gene: TRBD2; j_gene: TRBJ2-2; abundance: few; CDR3nt: TGTGCCAGCAGCCGGACTAGCGGGAGGGGGAGCACCGGGGAGCTGTTTTTT; CDR3aa: CASSRTSGRGSTGELFF
v_gene: TRBV4-3; d_gene: .; j_gene: TRBJ2-2; abundance: many; CDR3nt: TGCGCCAGCAGCCAAGACTACCCGGGACTCGTCACCGGGGAGCTGTTTTTT; CDR3aa: CASSQDYPGLVTGELFF
v_gene: TRBV4-1; d_gene: TRBD2; j_gene: TRBJ2-5; abundance: few; CDR3nt: TGCGCCAGCAGCCAAGAAGCGACTAGCTCGTTGGGGACCCAGTACTTC; CDR3aa: CASSQEATSSLGTQYF
v_gene: TRBV7-2; d_gene: TRBD2; j_gene: TRBJ2-7; abundance: few; CDR3nt: TGTGCCAGCAGCCCCCCGGGGCTAGCGGGAGGGAACTACGAGCAGTACTTC; CDR3aa: CASSPPGLAGGNYEQYF
v_gene: TRBV7-2; d_gene: TRBD1; j_gene: TRBJ2-1; abundance: few; CDR3nt: TGTGCCAGCAGTTTGGACAGGGGGGGCTACAATGAGCAGTTCTTC; CDR3aa: CASSLDRGGYNEQFF
v_gene: TRBV18; d_gene: .; j_gene: TRBJ1-5; abundance: few; CDR3nt: TGTGCCAGCTCATCGGACAGAAGCAATCAGCCCCAGCATTTT; CDR3aa: CASSSDRSNQPQHF